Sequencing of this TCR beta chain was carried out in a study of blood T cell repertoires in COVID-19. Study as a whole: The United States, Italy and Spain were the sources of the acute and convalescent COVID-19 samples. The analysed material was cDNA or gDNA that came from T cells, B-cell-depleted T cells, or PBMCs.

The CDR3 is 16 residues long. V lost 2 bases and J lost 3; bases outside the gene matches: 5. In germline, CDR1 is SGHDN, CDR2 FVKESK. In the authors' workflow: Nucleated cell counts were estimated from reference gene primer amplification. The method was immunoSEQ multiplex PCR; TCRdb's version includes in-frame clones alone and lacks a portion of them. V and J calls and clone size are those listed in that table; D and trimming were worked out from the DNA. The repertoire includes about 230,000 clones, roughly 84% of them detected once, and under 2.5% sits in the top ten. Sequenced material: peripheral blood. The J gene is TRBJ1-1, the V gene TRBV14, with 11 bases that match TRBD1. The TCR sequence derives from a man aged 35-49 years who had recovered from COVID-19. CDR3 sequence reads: CASSQWGTGGHTEAFF. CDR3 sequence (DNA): TGTGCCAGCAGCCAATGGGGGACAGGGGGGCACACTGAAGCTTTCTTT.